A single sample gave rise to the 22 T cell receptor beta chains below, sequenced in a study of blood T cell repertoires in COVID-19. Only in-frame clones appear in the TCRdb table, and some are missing; sequencing was by immunoSEQ multiplex PCR. The sample has around 130,000 clones; about 80% are singletons. Sequencing was performed on peripheral blood. The receptors shown here come from a middle-aged man with acute or convalescent COVID-19.

V is TRBV3-1 (or the pseudogene TRBV3-2) and J is TRBJ2-3; 8 positions match TRBD2. Germline CDR1 reads LGHDT; CDR2 reads YNNKEL (reference sequence). This CDR3 contains 15 residues. The J segment lost 4 bases and the V segment lost 5 bases, leaving 8 bases of the junction unmatched. CDR3 in amino acids: CASSSAGAGADTQYF. The CDR3 coding sequence is TGTGCCAGCAGCTCAGCGGGGGCGGGGGCAGATACGCAGTATTTT.

The genes are TRBV10-2 and TRBJ2-1; TRBD1 matches 7 bases. The CDR3 totals 14 residues. J lost 10 bases, V lost 10 bases, and 16 bases had no gene match. Germline V gene lookup returns CDR1 WSHSY and CDR2 SAAADI. This chain's CDR3 is CATIDETGLGEQFF. The CDR3 DNA is TGCGCCACCATCGACGAGACAGGGTTGGGGGAGCAGTTCTTC.

The chain recombines TRBV6-5 with TRBJ2-1, with D possibly being TRBD1 (5 bases). Trimming left V 2 bases short and J 7 bases short, with 15 bases between. There are 15 residues in the CDR3. CDR1 MNHEY and CDR2 SVGAGI come from the germline V gene. The CDR3 nucleotides are TGTGCCAGCAGTTACGGGTCAGGGCTATCGAATGAGCAGTTCTTC. Its protein is CASSYGSGLSNEQFF.

The chain has TRBV10-3 and TRBJ2-3; 7 bases are shared with TRBD2. V trimming: 5 bases; J trimming: 2 bases; junction bases outside the gene matches: 7. CDR1 is ENHRY, CDR2 SYGVKD, per germline. The CDR3 runs 15 residues. CDR3 amino acids: CAISLTSTYTDTQYF. The CDR3 DNA reads as TGTGCCATCAGTTTGACTAGCACCTACACAGATACGCAGTATTTT.

This chain connects TRBV6-5 to TRBJ2-3, with D unresolved. CDR1 is MNHEY, CDR2 SVGAGI, per germline. V gave up 7 bases and J gave up 4 bases, with 9 bases separating them. The CDR3 sequence is 12 residues long. In DNA, the CDR3 is TGTGCCAGCAACTTACGGGCAGATACGCAGTATTTT. Protein sequence: CASNLRADTQYF.

This clone was counted a few times. The chain is built from TRBV5-1 and TRBJ2-1; D not resolved. V was clipped by 0 bases and J by 4 bases, with 5 bases between them. The CDR3 has 13 amino acids. The germline V gene encodes CDR1 SGHRS and CDR2 YFSETQ. DNA for the CDR3: TGCGCCAGCAGCTTGGACGGGTACAATGAGCAGTTCTTC. Translating it yields CASSLDGYNEQFF.

This clone was seen more than once but under ten times. The V call is TRBV9, the J call TRBJ1-2; 8 bases agree with TRBD1. The CDR3 extends over 15 amino acids. The V and J ends lost 4 bases and 7 bases, in that order; junction bases with no gene match: 12. CDR1 SGDLS and CDR2 YYNGEE come from the germline V gene. The CDR3 is CASSPRQGAVGGYTF. CDR3 bases: TGTGCCAGCAGCCCAAGGCAGGGGGCGGTTGGTGGCTACACCTTC.

This clone has just a few counts. This CDR3 reads CASSPTGQGALGEQFF. CDR3 sequence (DNA): TGTGCCAGCAGCCCCACGGGACAGGGGGCCTTGGGTGAGCAGTTCTTC. The J gene is TRBJ2-1, the V gene TRBV3-1 (or the pseudogene TRBV3-2), with 12 bases lining up with TRBD1. Germline CDR1 reads LGHDT; CDR2 reads YNNKEL (reference sequence). CDR3 length equals 16 residues. V dropped 4 bases and J dropped 9; count of bases not matched to a gene: 10.

The gene calls are TRBV5-4 and TRBJ1-4; 11 nucleotides line up with TRBD1. After removal of 4 bases from V and 7 bases from J, the junction contained 6 bases not matched to a gene. The CDR3 runs 15 residues. The germline V gene has CDR1 SGHNT and CDR2 YYREEE (reference sequence). CDR3 region: CASSPGQGAIEKLFF. Written as DNA, the CDR3 is TGTGCCAGCAGCCCCGGACAGGGGGCGATTGAAAAACTGTTTTTT.

The chain has TRBV18 and TRBJ1-1; D remains unclear. Trimming removed 2 bases at V and 2 bases at J, with 6 bases between. CDR3 size: 13 residues. CDR1 KGHSH and CDR2 LQKENI come from the germline V gene. CDR3 nucleotide sequence: TGTGCCAGCTCACCAAACGGTAACACTGAAGCTTTCTTT. It encodes CASSPNGNTEAFF.

This chain links TRBV2 with TRBJ2-4, with unresolved D. V was cut by 3 bases and J by 5 bases, with 5 bases left in between. CDR3 size: 12 residues. The germline V gene encodes CDR1 SNHLY and CDR2 FYNNEI. In DNA, the CDR3 is TGTGCCAGCAGTGATCCCGAAAACATTCAGTACTTC. Translation: CASSDPENIQYF. The whole variable domain, remainder taken from reference TRBV2 and TRBJ2-4, is EPEVTQTPSHQVTQMGQEVILRCVPISNHLYFYWYRQILGQKVEFLVSFYNNEISEKSEIFDDQFSVERPDGSNFTLKIRSTKLEDSAMYFCASSDPENIQYFGAGTRLSVL.

This chain joins TRBV5-1 and TRBJ1-4, with TRBD1 matching over 7 bases. The CDR3 sequence is 15 residues long. Losses at the gene ends were 0 bases for V and 3 bases for J; bases not matched to a gene: 2. CDR1 and CDR2 from the germline V gene are SGHRS and YFSETQ. CDR3 in DNA: TGCGCCAGCAGCTTGGCCGGGACAGCTAATGAAAAACTGTTTTTT. Translated: CASSLAGTANEKLFF.

This chain links TRBV6-6 with TRBJ1-2; D uncertain. The CDR3 has 11 residues. The V end lost 6 bases, the J end lost 5 bases, and 7 bases lay between the germline ends. The V gene's germline CDR1 is MNHNY and CDR2 SVGAGI (reference sequence). The CDR3 sequence is CASRGEYGYTF. The CDR3 nucleotides are TGTGCCAGCAGGGGCGAGTATGGCTACACCTTC.

The V and J genes are TRBV5-1 and TRBJ1-3; unclear D gene. V was cut by 0 bases and J by 2 bases, with 18 bases left in between. Looked up from germline, CDR1 is SGHRS and CDR2 is YFSETQ. The CDR3 covers 18 residues. The CDR3 nucleotides are TGCGCCAGCAGCTTGGTTCCCCCGGCGGCACAAACTGGAAACACCATATATTTT. It translates to CASSLVPPAAQTGNTIYF.

V usage is TRBV30 and J usage is TRBJ1-5; unclear D gene. Trimming shortened V by 0 bases and J by 5 bases, and 11 bases separated the two germline ends. CDR1 and CDR2 (germline): GTSNPN, SVGIG (reference sequence). The CDR3 spans 14 residues. CDR3 nucleotide sequence: TGTGCCTGGAGTGTACTAGGGCCCGATCAGCCCCAGCATTTT. Residues: CAWSVLGPDQPQHF.

The V call is TRBV29-1, the J call TRBJ2-1; 9 positions match TRBD2. Germline V gene lookup returns CDR1 SQVTM and CDR2 ANQGSEA. With 7 bases clipped from V and 3 bases from J, the junction kept 4 bases outside the gene matches. There are 13 residues in the CDR3. The DNA of the CDR3 is TGCAGCGCCGTAGCGGGGGTCTACAATGAGCAGTTCTTC. This gives the protein CSAVAGVYNEQFF.

This sequence joins TRBV10-2 and TRBJ2-2; TRBD2 aligns across 7 bases. Germline loops: CDR1 WSHSY, CDR2 SAAADI. J lost 7 bases, V lost 8 bases, and 13 bases had no gene match. The CDR3 sequence is 15 residues long. The CDR3 reads CASGYGGLGGGELFF. CDR3 DNA sequence: TGCGCCAGCGGCTACGGGGGGTTGGGAGGCGGGGAGCTGTTTTTT.

The V gene is TRBV5-6, the J gene TRBJ1-2, with 10 bases that match TRBD1. Per germline, CDR1 SGHDT and CDR2 YYEEEE. This CDR3 spans 16 amino acids. V gave up 0 bases and J gave up 1 base; unmatched junction bases: 3. CDR3: CASSLAGTGVNYGYTF. The DNA of the CDR3 is TGTGCCAGCAGCTTGGCCGGGACAGGGGTTAACTATGGCTACACCTTC.

This clone was detected many times. The chain uses TRBV18 and TRBJ1-1, with 11 bases that match TRBD1. V trimming: 3 bases; J trimming: 2 bases; junction bases outside the gene matches: 2. The CDR3 runs 15 residues. Germline V gene data show CDR1 as KGHSH and CDR2 as LQKENI. The CDR3 nucleotides are TGTGCCAGCTCACCGTGGACAGGGGGCAACACTGAAGCTTTCTTT. Translating gives CASSPWTGGNTEAFF.

The V and J genes are TRBV7-6 and TRBJ2-6, with D perhaps TRBD2 (6 bases). Trimming cost V 0 bases and J 2 bases, with 20 bases left between them. The CDR3 extends over 20 amino acids. Germline CDR1 SGHVS, CDR2 FNYEAQ. The CDR3 protein is CASSLAGAGTVTPGANVLTF. The CDR3, as DNA: TGTGCCAGCAGCTTAGCAGGGGCGGGGACGGTGACCCCTGGGGCCAACGTCCTGACTTTC.

This clone has more than one count but fewer than ten. The chain carries TRBV3-1 (or the pseudogene TRBV3-2) and TRBJ2-5, with D unclear. The CDR3 is made up of 17 amino acids. The germline V gene has CDR1 LGHDT and CDR2 YNNKEL (reference sequence). Trimming left V 0 bases short and J 0 bases short, with 14 bases between. The CDR3 nucleotides are TGTGCCAGCAGCCAAGATCGAGTAGGCAGCGACCAAGAGACCCAGTACTTC. It yields the protein CASSQDRVGSDQETQYF.

The chain recombines TRBV6-1 with TRBJ1-2; 7 nucleotides agree with TRBD1. Trimming removed 4 bases from V and 3 bases from J; junction bases left unmatched: 5. The CDR3 is made up of 14 amino acids. Germline V gene lookup returns CDR1 MNHNS and CDR2 SASEGT. The CDR3 here is CASSVAGGYYGYTF. The DNA for the CDR3 is TGTGCCAGCAGTGTAGCAGGGGGTTACTATGGCTACACCTTC.